This TCR beta chain was observed in a study of cytomegalovirus exposure and HLA in healthy donors. The primer mix had 60 Vbeta and 13 Jbeta primers. Repertoires were generated with immunoSEQ multiplex PCR, while TCRdb's copy carries only in-frame clones and drops some. The sample carries some 85,000 clones, about 73% recorded once. The CDR3 has 15 amino acids. V shed 0 bases and J shed 5 bases, with 10 bases lying between them. Germline values: CDR1 MNHEY, CDR2 SVGAGI. This clone has just a few counts. This chain links TRBV6-5 with TRBJ1-4; D remains ambiguous. The sample comprised PBMCs. The TCR originated in a woman aged 40-49 years in good health and CMV-seropositive. The CDR3 nucleotides read TGTGCCAGCAGTTACTCGAGTGCATTCAATGAAAAACTGTTTTTT. The encoded protein is CASSYSSAFNEKLFF.